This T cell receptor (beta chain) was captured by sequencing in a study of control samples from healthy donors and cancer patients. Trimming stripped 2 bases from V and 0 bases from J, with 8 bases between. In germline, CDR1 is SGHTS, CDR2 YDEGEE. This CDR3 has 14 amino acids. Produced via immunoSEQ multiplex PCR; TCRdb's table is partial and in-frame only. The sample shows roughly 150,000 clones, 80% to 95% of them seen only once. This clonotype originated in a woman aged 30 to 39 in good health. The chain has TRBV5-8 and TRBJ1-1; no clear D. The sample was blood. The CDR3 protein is CASSFRVLNTEAFF. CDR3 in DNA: TGTGCCAGCAGCTTTAGGGTCCTGAACACTGAAGCTTTCTTT.